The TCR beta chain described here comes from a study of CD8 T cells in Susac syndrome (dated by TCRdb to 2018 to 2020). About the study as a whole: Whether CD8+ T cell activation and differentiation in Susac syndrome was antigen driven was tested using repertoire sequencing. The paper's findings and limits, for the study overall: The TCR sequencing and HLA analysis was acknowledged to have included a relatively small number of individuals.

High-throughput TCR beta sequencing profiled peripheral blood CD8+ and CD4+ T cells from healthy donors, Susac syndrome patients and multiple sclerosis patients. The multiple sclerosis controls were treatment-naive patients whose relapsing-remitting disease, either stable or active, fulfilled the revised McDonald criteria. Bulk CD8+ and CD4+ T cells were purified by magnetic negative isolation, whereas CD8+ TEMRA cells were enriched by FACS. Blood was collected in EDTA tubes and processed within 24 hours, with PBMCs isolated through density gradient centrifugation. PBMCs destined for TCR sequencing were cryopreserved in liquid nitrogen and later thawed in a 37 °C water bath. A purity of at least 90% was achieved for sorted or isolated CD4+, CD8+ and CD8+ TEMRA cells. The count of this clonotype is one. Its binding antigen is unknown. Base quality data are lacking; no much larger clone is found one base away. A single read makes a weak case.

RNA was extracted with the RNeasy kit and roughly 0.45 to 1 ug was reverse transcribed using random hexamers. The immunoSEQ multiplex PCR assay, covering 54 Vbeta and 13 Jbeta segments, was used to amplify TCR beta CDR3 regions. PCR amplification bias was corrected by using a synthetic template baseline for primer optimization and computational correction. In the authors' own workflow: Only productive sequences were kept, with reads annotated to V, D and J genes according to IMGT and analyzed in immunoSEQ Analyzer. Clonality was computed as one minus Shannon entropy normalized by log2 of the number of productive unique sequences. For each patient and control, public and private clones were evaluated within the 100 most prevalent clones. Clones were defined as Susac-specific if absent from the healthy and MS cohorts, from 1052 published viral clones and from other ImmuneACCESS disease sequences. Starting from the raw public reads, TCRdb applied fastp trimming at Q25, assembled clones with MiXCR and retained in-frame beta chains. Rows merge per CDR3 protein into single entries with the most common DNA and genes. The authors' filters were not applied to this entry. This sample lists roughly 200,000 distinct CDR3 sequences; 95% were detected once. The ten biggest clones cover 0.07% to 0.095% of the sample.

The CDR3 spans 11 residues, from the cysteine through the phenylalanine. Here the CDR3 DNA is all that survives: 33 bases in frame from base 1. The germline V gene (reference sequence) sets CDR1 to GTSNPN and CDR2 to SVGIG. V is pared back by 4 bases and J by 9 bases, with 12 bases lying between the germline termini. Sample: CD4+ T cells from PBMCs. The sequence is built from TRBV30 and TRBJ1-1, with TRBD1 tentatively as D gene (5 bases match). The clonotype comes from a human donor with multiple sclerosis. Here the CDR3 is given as CAWTLGGKAFF. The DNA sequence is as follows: TGTGCCTGGACCCTGGGGGGTAAAGCTTTCTTT.